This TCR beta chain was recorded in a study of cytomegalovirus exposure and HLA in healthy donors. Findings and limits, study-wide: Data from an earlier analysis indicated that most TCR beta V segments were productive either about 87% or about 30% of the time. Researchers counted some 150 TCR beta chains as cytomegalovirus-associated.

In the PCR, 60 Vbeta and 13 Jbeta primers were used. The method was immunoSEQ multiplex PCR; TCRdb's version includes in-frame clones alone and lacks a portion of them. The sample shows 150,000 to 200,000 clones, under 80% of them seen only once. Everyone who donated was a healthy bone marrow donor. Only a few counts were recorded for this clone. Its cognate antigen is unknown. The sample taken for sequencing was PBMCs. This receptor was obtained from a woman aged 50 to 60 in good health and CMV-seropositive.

DNA of the CDR3: TGTGCCACCCGGTGGGGGGACACAGATACGCAGTATTTT. Translation gives CATRWGDTDTQYF. The chain uses TRBV10-3 and TRBJ2-3; possibly TRBD2 for D (6 bases). The CDR3 extends over 13 amino acids. V lost 10 bases and J 2 bases, leaving 13 bases between the germline ends. Germline V gives CDR1 ENHRY, CDR2 SYGVKD.